This T cell receptor (beta chain) originates from a study of T cells after yellow fever vaccination. In the study overall: SMART-Seq v4 Ultra Low Input prepared libraries from low-cell fractions.

The CDR3 runs to 13 residues. CDR1 SGHTA and CDR2 FQGNSA come from the germline V gene. Trimming removed 5 bases from V and 3 bases from J, with 10 bases in between. They built TCR cDNA with 5'RACE template switching, a step that put in a universal primer site and UMIs. TCRdb used MiXCR to reprocess the 5' RACE reads, holding one entry per CDR3 protein. The table lists roughly 300,000 distinct CDR3 sequences, 6.8% of them singletons, with over 15% in the top ten. The chain recombines TRBV7-2 with TRBJ1-1; D not certain. The material sequenced was PBMCs, taken approximately 47 days after the first yellow fever vaccination. This clonotype was obtained from a man in his late teens or twenties who received the YFV17D yellow fever vaccine. In DNA form, the CDR3 reads TGTGCCAGCAGCCTATCAGCGTACACTGAAGCTTTCTTT. Translation: CASSLSAYTEAFF.